Each of the 30 T cell receptor beta chains below was sequenced from the same sample in a study of beta chain features in type 1 diabetes. Sequenced material consisted of expressed TCRB transcripts (all of the isolated RNA was reverse transcribed). Method: immunoSEQ multiplex PCR; TCRdb's copy keeps in-frame clones and lacks some. The sample has fewer than 400,000 clones; around 8% are singletons. Sequencing was performed on central memory CD4+ T cells from blood. The source is a woman younger than 35 in good health.

This clone turned up a few times. The rearrangement joins TRBV7-2 to TRBJ2-2; D uncertain. V shed 3 bases and J shed 3 bases, with 8 bases lying between them. This CDR3 region has 14 residues. Germline values: CDR1 SGHTA, CDR2 FQGNSA. The chain's CDR3 is CASSLATYTGELFF. CDR3 nucleotide sequence: TGTGCCAGCAGCTTGGCCACATACACCGGGGAGCTGTTTTTT.

The sample holds a few counts of this clone. The rearrangement joins TRBV25-1 to TRBJ2-5; the match to TRBD1 covers 10 bases. This CDR3 is 15 amino acids long. Losses at the gene ends were 3 bases for V and 5 bases for J; bases not matched to a gene: 6. From germline, CDR1 is MGHDK and CDR2 SYGVNS. The DNA for the CDR3 is TGTGCCAGCAGTGAGTCTGGGACAGGGGACGAGACCCAGTACTTC. It is translated as CASSESGTGDETQYF.

This clone was observed a handful of times. This chain uses TRBV28 with TRBJ2-2; a possible D gene is TRBD1 (5 bases). The CDR3 contains 15 residues. Trimming took 7 bases from V and 4 from J, leaving 16 bases between them. From germline, CDR1 is MDHEN and CDR2 SYDVKM. CDR3 sequence: CASTGGASGTGELFF. The CDR3 DNA reads TGTGCCAGCACCGGTGGGGCGTCGGGCACCGGGGAGCTGTTTTTT. Filled out from reference TRBV28 and TRBJ2-2, the complete variable domain reads DVKVTQSSRYLVKRTGEKVFLECVQDMDHENMFWYRQDPGLGLRLIYFSYDVKMKEKGDIPEGYSVSREKKERFSLILESASTNQTSMYLCASTGGASGTGELFFGEGSRLTVL.

V usage is TRBV7-3 and J usage is TRBJ1-1; D might be TRBD1 (5 bases). The V and J ends lost 2 bases and 2 bases respectively, with 9 bases between them. Germline-derived CDR1 and CDR2 are SGHTA and FQGTGA. There are 14 residues in the CDR3. The CDR3 nucleotides are TGTGCCAGCAGCTTATTGGGGGGAAACACTGAAGCTTTCTTT. Its translation: CASSLLGGNTEAFF.

With regard to this clone: Within the sample, other DNA sequences also encode this same CDR3. The chain is built from TRBV5-6 and TRBJ2-1, with D uncertain. The CDR3 loop spans 11 amino acids. The germline V and J ends were trimmed by 4 bases and 5 bases, with 4 bases remaining between them. Per the germline V gene, CDR1 is SGHDT and CDR2 is YYEEEE. The CDR3 sequence is CASSKNNEQFF. In nucleotides, the CDR3 is TGTGCCAGCAGCAAAAACAATGAGCAGTTCTTC.

In this sample, this clone turned up once. This may be a read error, as it is one base from a much larger clone. The chain joins TRBV7-2 to TRBJ1-1; D is unresolved. This CDR3 spans 11 amino acids. CDR1 SGHTA and CDR2 FQGNSA come from the germline V gene. Trimming left V 2 bases short and J 4 bases short, with 2 bases between. This CDR3 reads CASSLRTEAFF. CDR3 in DNA: TGTGCCAGCAGCTTACGCACTGAAGCTTTCTTT.

CDR3 in amino acids: CASSWGLQETQYF. DNA for the CDR3: TGCGCCAGCAGCTGGGGACTACAAGAGACCCAGTACTTC. This chain connects TRBV5-1 to TRBJ2-5, with 7 positions matching TRBD2. V dropped 3 bases and J dropped 2; count of bases not matched to a gene: 1. The CDR3 runs 13 residues. Looked up from germline, CDR1 is SGHRS and CDR2 is YFSETQ.

The table lists this clone with many counts. The chain combines TRBV7-2 with TRBJ1-5; D uncertain. From germline, CDR1 is SGHTA and CDR2 FQGNSA. CDR3 size: 13 residues. Trimming removed 1 base from V and 1 base from J, with 2 bases in between. CDR3 region: CASSLVSNQPQHF. Here the CDR3 DNA reads TGTGCCAGCAGCTTAGTAAGCAATCAGCCCCAGCATTTT.

This clone was found many times. V is TRBV4-3 and J is TRBJ1-3; D not certain. CDR3 length equals 13 residues. Per the germline V gene, CDR1 is LGHNA and CDR2 is YSLEER. V shed 3 bases and J shed 3 bases, with 6 bases lying between them. CDR3 in DNA: TGCGCCAGCAGCCAGATCGGTGGAAACACCATATATTTT. Translating it yields CASSQIGGNTIYF.

This clone appeared a few times. The chain uses TRBV6-6 and TRBJ2-7, with 8 bases matching TRBD1. In germline, CDR1 is MNHNY, CDR2 SVGAGI (reference sequence). The CDR3 sequence is 14 residues long. Trimming at V came to 4 bases and at J to 5 bases, leaving 7 bases not matched to a gene. CDR3 protein: CASSFGQGSHEQYF. CDR3 in DNA: TGTGCCAGCAGTTTTGGACAGGGATCCCACGAGCAGTACTTC.

The chain recombines TRBV5-1 with TRBJ2-2; D not resolved. The V gene lost 0 bases and the J gene lost 2 bases, with 5 bases spanning the gap. Germline values: CDR1 SGHRS, CDR2 YFSETQ. The CDR3 length is 14 residues. CDR3 region: CASSLVANTGELFF. The CDR3 DNA reads as TGCGCCAGCAGCTTGGTTGCAAACACCGGGGAGCTGTTTTTT. Complete variable domain (other parts from reference TRBV5-1 and TRBJ2-2): KAGVTQTPRYLIKTRGQQVTLSCSPISGHRSVSWYQQTPGQGLQFLFEYFSETQRNKGNFPGRFSGRQFSNSRSEMNVSTLELGDSALYLCASSLVANTGELFFGEGSRLTVL.

The chain couples TRBV29-1 to TRBJ1-1, with 7 bases lining up with TRBD1. There are 14 residues in the CDR3. J gave up 6 bases and V 4 bases, and 11 bases lay outside the gene matches. The germline V gene encodes CDR1 SQVTM and CDR2 ANQGSEA. In DNA, the CDR3 is TGCAGCGTTGTTACGAGGGACAGCCTCTCTGAAGCTTTCTTT. Translating it yields CSVVTRDSLSEAFF.

The sample holds a few counts of this clone. This rearrangement joins TRBV9 to TRBJ1-2, with D possibly TRBD1 on 6 matching bases. Trimming took off 4 bases at V and 6 bases at J, with 22 bases between the two ends. Germline loops: CDR1 SGDLS, CDR2 YYNGEE. The CDR3 contains 16 residues. The CDR3 nucleotides are TGTGCCAGCAGCTTACCCGAGGGACGGGGGCGTAATGGCTACACCTTC. This gives the protein CASSLPEGRGRNGYTF. The variable domain in full, with the rest retrieved from reference TRBV9 and TRBJ1-2, is DSGVTQTPKHLITATGQRVTLRCSPRSGDLSVYWYQQSLDQGLQFLIQYYNGEERAKGNILERFSAQQFPDLHSELNLSSLELGDSALYFCASSLPEGRGRNGYTFGSGTRLTVV.

This clone was picked up a small number of times. V is TRBV19 and J is TRBJ2-1, with 8 bases identical to TRBD1. V was pared by 9 bases and J by 5 bases, with 12 bases of the junction left unmatched. This CDR3 is built from 15 residues. Germline V gene lookup returns CDR1 LNHDA and CDR2 SQIVND (reference sequence). CDR3: CASSRKGQANNEQFF. The DNA of the CDR3 is TGTGCCAGCTCCCGCAAGGGACAGGCAAACAATGAGCAGTTCTTC.

This clone has ten or more counts. The genes are TRBV5-8 and TRBJ2-2; 9 bases are a match to TRBD1. The CDR3 totals 15 residues. V shed 4 bases and J 3 bases; nucleotides not matched to a gene: 4. Germline V gene sequence: CDR1 SGHTS, CDR2 YDEGEE. The CDR3 loop reads CASSRGQGDTGELFF. DNA of the CDR3: TGTGCCAGCAGCCGGGGACAGGGAGACACCGGGGAGCTGTTTTTT. Filled out from reference TRBV5-8 and TRBJ2-2, the complete variable domain reads EAGVTQSPTHLIKTRGQQATLRCSPISGHTSVYWYQQALGLGLQFLLWYDEGEERNRGNFPPRFSGRQFPNYSSELNVNALELEDSALYLCASSRGQGDTGELFFGEGSRLTVL.

The chain recombines TRBV18 with TRBJ2-6; D uncertain. The CDR3 runs 15 residues. V was pared by 3 bases and J by 0 bases, with 6 bases between. The germline V gene has CDR1 KGHSH and CDR2 LQKENI. CDR3 protein: CASSPSVSGANVLTF. The CDR3 bases are TGTGCCAGCTCACCGTCCGTCTCTGGGGCCAACGTCCTGACTTTC.

The chain recombines TRBV7-2 with TRBJ1-1; D possibly corresponds to TRBD1 (6 bases). This CDR3 is 14 amino acids long. Germline CDR1 SGHTA, CDR2 FQGNSA. V lost 1 base, J lost 1 base, and 7 bases lay in between. The CDR3 is CASSLGGQNTEAFF. As DNA, the CDR3 is TGTGCCAGCAGCTTAGGGGGACAGAACACTGAAGCTTTCTTT.

This clone was seen only a few times. The sample holds other DNA sequences that translate to the same CDR3. This CDR3 reads CASSLGQGSEKLFF. In DNA form, the CDR3 reads TGTGCCAGCAGCTTGGGACAGGGAAGTGAAAAACTGTTTTTT. This chain joins TRBV7-2 and TRBJ1-4; 9 nucleotides agree with TRBD1. Germline assignment: CDR1 SGHTA and CDR2 FQGNSA. Trimming took 3 bases from V and 7 from J; bases not matched to a gene: 3. CDR3 length equals 14 residues.

This clone was seen more than once but under ten times. The genes are TRBV7-2 and TRBJ2-3; 9 nucleotides align to TRBD2. The ends lost 4 bases at V and 3 bases at J; junction bases unmatched: 17. The CDR3 consists of 19 residues. Germline V gives CDR1 SGHTA, CDR2 FQGNSA. The chain's CDR3 is CASSSTPRNGGRVTDTQYF. The CDR3 region has the DNA TGTGCCAGCAGCTCCACCCCCCGAAACGGCGGGAGGGTTACAGATACGCAGTATTTT.

This clone was counted only a few times. V is TRBV7-2 and J is TRBJ2-1, with D hard to call. V was trimmed by 1 base and J by 4 bases, leaving 11 bases between them. In germline, CDR1 is SGHTA, CDR2 FQGNSA. This CDR3 contains 15 residues. The CDR3: CASSLGPEIYNEQFF. Here the CDR3 DNA reads TGTGCCAGCAGCTTAGGGCCAGAGATATACAATGAGCAGTTCTTC.

This clone was seen a few times. This chain joins TRBV5-1 and TRBJ1-1, with a tentative D call TRBD1 (6 bases). CDR1 and CDR2 from the germline V gene are SGHRS and YFSETQ. Trimming removed 4 bases from V and 5 bases from J, with 21 bases in between. This CDR3 has 16 residues. In DNA, the CDR3 is TGCGCCAGCAGCACGCGCCAAGGAACAGGGAGGACTGAAGCTTTCTTT. This sequence encodes CASSTRQGTGRTEAFF.

This clone came up many times. J is TRBJ2-1 and V is TRBV19; 14 nucleotides match TRBD2. CDR3 length equals 17 residues. The germline V gene has CDR1 LNHDA and CDR2 SQIVND (reference sequence). Trimming cost V 4 bases and J 11 bases; bases outside gene matches: 13. As DNA, the CDR3 is TGTGCCAGTAGTACCGCGACTAGCGGGAGGGCCCTGACACAGCAGTTCTTC. Translated, it gives CASSTATSGRALTQQFF.

V and J are TRBV5-4 and TRBJ2-1; a weak D match, TRBD1 (6 bases). The CDR3 covers 16 residues. V was shortened by 4 bases and J by 1 base, with 15 bases between the two germline ends. In germline, CDR1 is SGHNT, CDR2 YYREEE (reference sequence). The CDR3 region is CASSPPQGRSYNEQFF. The CDR3 bases are TGTGCCAGCAGCCCACCCCAGGGGCGGTCCTACAATGAGCAGTTCTTC.

This clone showed up many times. J is TRBJ2-1 and V is TRBV10-3; 10 bases align to TRBD2. Looked up from germline, CDR1 is ENHRY and CDR2 is SYGVKD. The CDR3 length is 15 residues. With V trimmed by 7 bases and J by 6 bases, 9 bases remained unmatched. This CDR3 reads CAITGAAGGPNEQFF. The CDR3 DNA follows: TGTGCCATCACGGGGGCAGCGGGAGGGCCCAATGAGCAGTTCTTC.

This clone came up a few times. The rearrangement links TRBV18 to TRBJ2-7; the D is unclear. This CDR3 region has 13 residues. Trimming removed 2 bases from V and 4 bases from J, with 9 bases in between. Per germline, CDR1 KGHSH and CDR2 LQKENI. The CDR3 bases are TGTGCCAGCTCACCAAAAGGGTTTTACGAGCAGTACTTC. It encodes CASSPKGFYEQYF.

This clone was seen many times. The rearrangement uses TRBV7-9 and TRBJ2-7; 10 nucleotides agree with TRBD2. Germline loops: CDR1 SEHNR, CDR2 FQNEAQ (reference sequence). This CDR3 has 16 amino acids. The trim removed 1 base at V and 3 bases at J, leaving 6 bases unmatched. CDR3 DNA sequence: TGTGCCAGCAGCTTAGGTTGGGGACTAGCGAACTACGAGCAGTACTTC. Amino acids: CASSLGWGLANYEQYF.

V is TRBV7-2 and J is TRBJ1-1; no reliable D call. Germline V gives CDR1 SGHTA, CDR2 FQGNSA. The CDR3 consists of 14 residues. The ends were cut back, 6 bases at V and 0 bases at J, with 11 bases in the middle. The CDR3 protein is CASSPTRLNTEAFF. In DNA, the CDR3 is TGTGCCAGCAGTCCGACACGCCTGAACACTGAAGCTTTCTTT. The full variable domain, its missing parts supplied by reference TRBV7-2 and TRBJ1-1, is GAGVSQSPSNKVTEKGKDVELRCDPISGHTALYWYRQSLGQGLEFLIYFQGNSAPDKSGLPSDRFSAERTGGSVSTLTIQRTQQEDSAVYLCASSPTRLNTEAFFGQGTRLTVV.

This clone was observed a handful of times. The chain has TRBV6-5 and TRBJ1-3; the D is unclear. CDR1 MNHEY and CDR2 SVGAGI come from the germline V gene. V shed 4 bases and J shed 0 bases, with 7 bases lying between them. This CDR3 is 14 amino acids long. This CDR3 reads CASSSRNSGNTIYF. The DNA for the CDR3 is TGTGCCAGCAGTTCCCGTAACTCTGGAAACACCATATATTTT.

This sequence joins TRBV28 and TRBJ2-5; the match to TRBD2 covers 13 bases. Per the germline V gene, CDR1 is MDHEN and CDR2 is SYDVKM. The CDR3 is 15 amino acids. Trimming removed 6 bases from V and 5 bases from J; junction bases left unmatched: 6. The CDR3 here is CASSQLAGGGETQYF. CDR3 bases: TGTGCCAGCAGCCAACTAGCGGGAGGGGGGGAGACCCAGTACTTC.

The chain combines TRBV5-4 with TRBJ2-3; TRBD2 aligns across 7 bases. V lost 0 bases to trimming and J lost 6 bases; unmatched junction nucleotides: 7. Germline V lookup: CDR1 SGHNT, CDR2 YYREEE (reference sequence). The CDR3 consists of 15 residues. The CDR3 here is CASSLEGAGSDTQYF. The CDR3 nucleotides are TGTGCCAGCAGCTTGGAAGGAGCGGGGTCCGATACGCAGTATTTT. Full variable domain (outside the CDR3, taken from reference TRBV5-4 and TRBJ2-3): ETGVTQSPTHLIKTRGQQVTLRCSSQSGHNTVSWYQQALGQGPQFIFQYYREEENGRGNFPPRFSGLQFPNYSSELNVNALELDDSALYLCASSLEGAGSDTQYFGPGTRLTVL.